The following is a T cell receptor (beta chain) sequence with its context. Per the authors' pipeline: How many nucleated cells were present was estimated from reference gene primer amplification. Clones were read by immunoSEQ multiplex PCR, and TCRdb kept only the in-frame ones, dropping some. The DNA gave D and trimming, while V, J and clone size come from that table. Here the sample spans 100,000 to 150,000 clones, 85% being singletons. These data originate in a study of blood T cell repertoires in COVID-19. Across the whole study: Material from acute and convalescent COVID-19 was sourced from the United States, Italy and Spain. T cells, B-cell-depleted T cells, or PBMCs provided the cDNA or gDNA that served as material.

CDR1 is SGHAT, CDR2 FQNNGV, per germline. Trimming took 1 base from V and 6 from J, leaving 16 bases between them. CDR3 size: 15 residues. The sequenced sample consisted of peripheral blood. The sequence was collected from a man of 80 years or more with active or convalescent COVID-19. The gene calls are TRBV11-2 and TRBJ2-7, with D tentatively TRBD2 (7 bases). The CDR3 DNA follows: TGTGCCAGCAGCTTAGGGCGGGGGCCTGGGGCCGAGCAGTACTTC. This translates into CASSLGRGPGAEQYF.